Below are 25 T cell receptor beta chains sequenced from a single sample in a study of control samples from healthy donors and cancer patients. Libraries were prepared by immunoSEQ multiplex PCR; TCRdb keeps only in-frame clonotypes and omits some of them. The sample gives about 96,000 clones, approximately 95% of which show up once; around 8.5% is in the top ten. The source material was blood. These receptors came from a man younger than 35 in good health.

The chain employs TRBV28 and TRBJ2-1; no firm D call. The CDR3 totals 13 residues. The V and J ends lost 3 bases and 6 bases respectively, with 9 bases between them. Germline CDR1 is MDHEN and CDR2 is SYDVKM. CDR3 DNA sequence: TGTGCCAGCAGTTTTGCAGGTCCCAATGAGCAGTTCTTC. Its translation: CASSFAGPNEQFF.

J is TRBJ1-5 and V is TRBV7-6; 11 bases line up with TRBD1. Trimming took 4 bases from V and 4 from J; bases not matched to a gene: 3. CDR3 length: 15 residues. Germline V gene data show CDR1 as SGHVS and CDR2 as FNYEAQ. For the CDR3, the DNA is TGTGCCAGCAGCTCCCGGGACAGGGGGAATCAGCCCCAGCATTTT. Protein: CASSSRDRGNQPQHF.

The chain recombines TRBV4-1 with TRBJ1-5, with D hard to call. Germline CDR1 MGHRA, CDR2 YSYEKL. The CDR3 is 18 residues long. Trimming cost V 3 bases and J 0 bases, with 18 bases left between them. The CDR3 sequence: CASSQSEGRPDSNQPQHF. In DNA form, the CDR3 reads TGCGCCAGCAGCCAGTCGGAAGGGCGACCTGATAGCAATCAGCCCCAGCATTTT.

This chain uses TRBV27 with TRBJ2-7; no clear D. Trimming pared 6 bases from V and 0 bases from J, leaving 9 bases between. Germline V gene lookup returns CDR1 MNHEY and CDR2 SMNVEV (reference sequence). The CDR3 runs 13 residues. DNA of the CDR3: TGTGCCAGCAGGCTCGACAACTCCTACGAGCAGTACTTC. Protein product: CASRLDNSYEQYF.

V and J are TRBV29-1 and TRBJ1-2; D gene uncertain. In germline, CDR1 is SQVTM, CDR2 ANQGSEA. V lost 3 bases, J lost 4 bases, and 9 bases lay in between. CDR3 size: 12 residues. The CDR3 coding sequence is TGCAGCGTTGATCTTCGGGGCTATGGCTACACCTTC. Translating gives CSVDLRGYGYTF.

The gene calls are TRBV28 and TRBJ2-5, with no clear D. Per germline, CDR1 MDHEN and CDR2 SYDVKM. The CDR3 length is 14 residues. Trimming left V 2 bases short and J 1 base short, with 8 bases between. CDR3 DNA: TGTGCCAGCAGTTTACTTGGTACCCAAGAGACCCAGTACTTC. Translating gives CASSLLGTQETQYF.

J is TRBJ2-1 and V is TRBV9; no definite D call. The CDR3 consists of 15 residues. Germline V lookup: CDR1 SGDLS, CDR2 YYNGEE. Trimming pared 0 bases from V and 4 bases from J, leaving 11 bases between. The CDR3 DNA reads TGTGCCAGCAGCGTAGATGGCGGCGAGTACAATGAGCAGTTCTTC. It codes for CASSVDGGEYNEQFF.

Comments on this clone: One end of the junction is discordant with germline, which a read error may explain. The CDR3 nucleotides read TGTGCCAGCAGTTCCTCGGGGGCCCCCCTATACTATGGCTACTCCTTC. Translation: CASSSSGAPLYYGYSF. The chain links TRBV27 to TRBJ1-2; possibly TRBD1 for D (6 bases). Germline loops: CDR1 MNHEY, CDR2 SMNVEV (reference sequence). This CDR3 has 16 amino acids.

This chain links TRBV15 with TRBJ1-1; D is ambiguous. Trimming pared 0 bases from V and 7 bases from J, leaving 9 bases between. Germline CDR1 reads LNHNV; CDR2 reads YYDKDF (reference sequence). The CDR3 has 13 residues. CDR3 nucleotides: TGTGCCACCAGCAGAGATTTGAAGGATGAAGCTTTCTTT. Its protein product is CATSRDLKDEAFF.

The chain carries TRBV20-1 and TRBJ1-2; D uncertain. The V end lost 3 bases, the J end lost 1 base, and 3 bases lay between the germline ends. Germline V gene lookup returns CDR1 DFQATT and CDR2 SNEGSKA (reference sequence). This CDR3 is 11 amino acids long. CDR3 residues: CSASFNYGYTF. The CDR3 nucleotides read TGCAGTGCTAGTTTTAACTATGGCTACACCTTC.

This clone was recorded once. The chain joins TRBV5-4 to TRBJ1-1, with D possibly TRBD1 on 6 matching bases. CDR1 SGHNT and CDR2 YYREEE come from the germline V gene (reference sequence). Trimming removed 4 bases at V and 10 bases at J, with 20 bases between. The CDR3 spans 14 residues. The CDR3 DNA reads as TGTGCCAGCAGCCTCAGACCAGGACAGACAAGAGCTTTCTTT. Protein: CASSLRPGQTRAFF. The full variable domain, its missing parts supplied by reference TRBV5-4 and TRBJ1-1, is ETGVTQSPTHLIKTRGQQVTLRCSSQSGHNTVSWYQQALGQGPQFIFQYYREEENGRGNFPPRFSGLQFPNYSSELNVNALELDDSALYLCASSLRPGQTRAFFGQGTRLTVV.

V usage is TRBV5-1 and J usage is TRBJ1-1; D not certain. Trimming took 3 bases from V and 1 from J, leaving 13 bases between them. This CDR3 spans 15 amino acids. Germline CDR1 and CDR2: SGHRS and YFSETQ. The CDR3 loop is CASSSRGLGNTEAFF. CDR3 coding DNA: TGCGCCAGCAGCTCCCGCGGCCTAGGGAACACTGAAGCTTTCTTT.

The rearrangement joins TRBV19 to TRBJ2-6; D gene ambiguous. The CDR3 runs 14 residues. The germline V and J ends were trimmed by 9 bases and 1 base, with 10 bases remaining between them. Germline-derived CDR1 and CDR2 are LNHDA and SQIVND (reference sequence). CDR3 region: CASRAQSGANVLTF. The CDR3 DNA sequence: TGTGCCAGCAGAGCACAGTCTGGGGCCAACGTCCTGACTTTC.

The V gene is TRBV19, the J gene TRBJ2-1; D remains ambiguous. The CDR3 spans 14 residues. Between the trimmed V and J ends, which lost 6 bases and 4 bases, there was a span of 13 bases. Germline V gives CDR1 LNHDA, CDR2 SQIVND (reference sequence). The CDR3, as DNA: TGTGCCAGTAGCTTGGGTGTGGATTACAATGAGCAGTTCTTC. It codes for CASSLGVDYNEQFF. Variable domain in full (rest from reference TRBV19 and TRBJ2-1): DGGITQSPKYLFRKEGQNVTLSCEQNLNHDAMYWYRQDPGQGLRLIYYSQIVNDFQKGDIAEGYSVSREKKESFPLTVTSAQKNPTAFYLCASSLGVDYNEQFFGPGTRLTVL.

V and J are TRBV9 and TRBJ2-3; 12 bases align to TRBD2. Germline-derived CDR1 and CDR2 are SGDLS and YYNGEE. With V trimmed by 4 bases and J by 3 bases, 15 bases remained unmatched. This CDR3 contains 19 residues. The CDR3 loop reads CASSPRGSLAGGPTDTQYF. CDR3 bases: TGTGCCAGCAGCCCGAGGGGATCACTAGCGGGGGGTCCAACAGATACGCAGTATTTT.

The CDR3 DNA reads as TGTGCCAGCAGTGGACAGCCAAGGGATACGCAGTATTTT. This gives the protein CASSGQPRDTQYF. This chain uses TRBV12-3 or TRBV12-4 with TRBJ2-3, with D possibly TRBD1 on 6 matching bases. The CDR3 consists of 13 residues. The V gene lost 5 bases and the J gene lost 6 bases, with 12 bases spanning the gap.

The gene calls are TRBV19 and TRBJ1-5; D unclear. Trimming pared 4 bases from V and 3 bases from J, leaving 7 bases between. CDR1 is LNHDA and CDR2 is SQIVND in the germline V gene (reference sequence). The CDR3 runs to 13 residues. CDR3 coding DNA: TGTGCCAGTAGTAGCCAGACCAATCAGCCCCAGCATTTT. Protein: CASSSQTNQPQHF.

The table lists this clone with a count of one. The chain combines TRBV25-1 with TRBJ2-5; no definite D call. V was clipped by 4 bases and J by 5 bases, with 20 bases between them. Germline V gene data show CDR1 as MGHDK and CDR2 as SYGVNS. The CDR3 spans 16 residues. CDR3 amino acids: CASSGTHDPAGETQYF. CDR3 nucleotide sequence: TGTGCCAGCAGTGGAACCCATGACCCCGCCGGGGAGACCCAGTACTTC.

The V and J genes are TRBV4-3 and TRBJ2-1, with 13 bases lining up with TRBD2. The CDR3 sequence is 17 residues long. The germline V gene has CDR1 LGHNA and CDR2 YSLEER. The V gene end was trimmed by 0 bases and the J gene end by 6 bases; junction bases not matched to a gene: 5. CDR3 coding DNA: TGCGCCAGCAGCCAAGATATGGGACTAGCGGGAACCAATGAGCAGTTCTTC. Translation gives CASSQDMGLAGTNEQFF.

The chain carries TRBV7-2 and TRBJ2-6, with 8 bases lining up with TRBD1. CDR3 length: 18 amino acids. Per the germline V gene, CDR1 is SGHTA and CDR2 is FQGNSA. V was pared by 0 bases and J by 1 base, with 5 bases of the junction left unmatched. The CDR3 DNA sequence: TGTGCCAGCAGCTTAGCCCCGTGGACAGGGTCTGGGGCCAACGTCCTGACTTTC. Translated, it gives CASSLAPWTGSGANVLTF. Supplemented by reference TRBV7-2 and TRBJ2-6, the full variable domain reads GAGVSQSPSNKVTEKGKDVELRCDPISGHTALYWYRQSLGQGLEFLIYFQGNSAPDKSGLPSDRFSAERTGGSVSTLTIQRTQQEDSAVYLCASSLAPWTGSGANVLTFGAGSRLTVL.

This sequence joins TRBV6-6 and TRBJ2-2; possible D gene TRBD1, 5 bases. Germline loops: CDR1 MNHNY, CDR2 SVGAGI (reference sequence). Deletions cut 3 bases from V and 4 bases from J, with 12 bases between. This CDR3 has 15 amino acids. The CDR3 sequence: CASSYRSRGTGELFF. The CDR3 nucleotides are TGTGCCAGCAGTTATCGATCTAGGGGCACCGGGGAGCTGTTTTTT.

The chain has TRBV15 and TRBJ2-6; D gene uncertain. Germline CDR1 reads LNHNV; CDR2 reads YYDKDF (reference sequence). Deletions cut 10 bases from V and 4 bases from J, with 11 bases between. The CDR3 runs 13 residues. CDR3 sequence: CAIEGPGANVLTF. The CDR3 bases are TGTGCCATCGAAGGGCCGGGGGCCAACGTCCTGACTTTC.

V and J are TRBV7-9 and TRBJ2-5; 9 bases agree with TRBD1. From germline, CDR1 is SEHNR and CDR2 FQNEAQ (reference sequence). The CDR3 runs 16 residues. Unmatched junction bases numbered 10, after V lost 5 bases and J lost 3 bases. CDR3 sequence (DNA): TGTGCCAGCAGCAGCAACCACAGGGGGCCGGAAGAGACCCAGTACTTC. Protein: CASSSNHRGPEETQYF. Together with reference TRBV7-9 and TRBJ2-5, the CDR3 gives the full variable domain: DTGVSQNPRHKITKRGQNVTFRCDPISEHNRLYWYRQTLGQGPEFLTYFQNEAQLEKSRLLSDRFSAERPKGSFSTLEIQRTEQGDSAMYLCASSSNHRGPEETQYFGPGTRLLVL.

The gene calls are TRBV27 and TRBJ2-5; 8 bases fit TRBD1. Germline V gives CDR1 MNHEY, CDR2 SMNVEV (reference sequence). This CDR3 is 18 amino acids long. V was clipped by 6 bases and J by 3 bases; unmatched bases: 18. In nucleotides, the CDR3 is TGTGCCAGCAGACTACGGTACATACGGGGACAGGCAGAAGAGACCCAGTACTTC. Residues: CASRLRYIRGQAEETQYF.

This rearrangement joins TRBV2 to TRBJ2-1, with 7 nucleotides matching TRBD1. Per germline, CDR1 SNHLY and CDR2 FYNNEI. Germline trimming cut 0 bases from V and 5 bases from J; bases unmatched to any gene: 4. The CDR3 is made up of 15 amino acids. The CDR3 reads CASSEARGHDNEQFF. CDR3 bases: TGTGCCAGCAGTGAAGCGAGGGGGCACGACAATGAGCAGTTCTTC.